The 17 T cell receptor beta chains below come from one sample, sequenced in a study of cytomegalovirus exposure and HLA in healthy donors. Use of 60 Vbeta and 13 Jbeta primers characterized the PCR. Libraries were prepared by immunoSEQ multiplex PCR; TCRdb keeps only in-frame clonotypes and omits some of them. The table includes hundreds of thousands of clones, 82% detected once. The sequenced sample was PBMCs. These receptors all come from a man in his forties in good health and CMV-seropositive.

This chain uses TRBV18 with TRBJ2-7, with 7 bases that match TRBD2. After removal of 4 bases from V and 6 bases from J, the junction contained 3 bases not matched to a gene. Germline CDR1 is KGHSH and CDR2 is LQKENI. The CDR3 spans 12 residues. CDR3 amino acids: CASSRREGEQYV. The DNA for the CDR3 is TGTGCCAGCTCACGCAGGGAGGGCGAGCAGTACGTC.

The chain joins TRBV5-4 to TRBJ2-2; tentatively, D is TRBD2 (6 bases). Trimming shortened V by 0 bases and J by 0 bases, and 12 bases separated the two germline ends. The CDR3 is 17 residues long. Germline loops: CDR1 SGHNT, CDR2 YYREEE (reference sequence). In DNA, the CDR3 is TGTGCCAGCAGCTTGGGGGGACTTAGCGCGAACACCGGGGAGCTGTTTTTT. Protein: CASSLGGLSANTGELFF.

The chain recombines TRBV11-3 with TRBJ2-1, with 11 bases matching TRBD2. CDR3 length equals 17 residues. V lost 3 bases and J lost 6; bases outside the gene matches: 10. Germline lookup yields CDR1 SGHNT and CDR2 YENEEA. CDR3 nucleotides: TGTGCCAGCAGCTTTCCCCTAACTAGCGGGAGTAGCAATGAGCAGTTCTTC. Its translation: CASSFPLTSGSSNEQFF.

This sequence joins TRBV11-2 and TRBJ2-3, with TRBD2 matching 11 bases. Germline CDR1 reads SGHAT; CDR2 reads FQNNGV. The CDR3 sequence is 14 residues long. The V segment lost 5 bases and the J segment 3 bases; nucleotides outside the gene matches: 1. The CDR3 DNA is TGTGCCAGCAGCCGACTAGCGGGAACAGATACGCAGTATTTT. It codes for CASSRLAGTDTQYF.

CDR3 amino acids: CASSQNRDEKLFF. Written as DNA, the CDR3 is TGTGCCAGCAGCCAAAACAGGGATGAAAAACTGTTTTTT. This chain connects TRBV11-2 to TRBJ1-4; maybe TRBD1 (6 bases). Germline CDR1 and CDR2: SGHAT and FQNNGV. CDR3 length: 13 residues. Trimming removed 5 bases at V and 6 bases at J, with 10 bases between.

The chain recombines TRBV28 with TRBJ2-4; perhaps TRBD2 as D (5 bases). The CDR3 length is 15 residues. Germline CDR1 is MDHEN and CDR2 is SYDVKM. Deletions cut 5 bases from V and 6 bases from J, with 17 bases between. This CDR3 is CASSPPGLIGNIQYF. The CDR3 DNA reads TGTGCCAGCAGTCCCCCCGGACTGATCGGAAACATTCAGTACTTC.

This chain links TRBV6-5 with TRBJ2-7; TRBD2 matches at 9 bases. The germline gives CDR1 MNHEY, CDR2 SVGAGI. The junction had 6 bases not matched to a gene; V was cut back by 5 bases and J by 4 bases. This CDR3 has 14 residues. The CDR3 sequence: CASSLSGSSYEQYF. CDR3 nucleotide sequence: TGTGCCAGCAGTCTTAGCGGGAGTTCTTACGAGCAGTACTTC.

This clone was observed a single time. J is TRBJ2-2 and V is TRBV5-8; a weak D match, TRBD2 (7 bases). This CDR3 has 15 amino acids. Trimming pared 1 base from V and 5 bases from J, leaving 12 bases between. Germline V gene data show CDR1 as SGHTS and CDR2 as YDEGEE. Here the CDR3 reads CASSLRGGETGELFF. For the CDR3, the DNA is TGTGCCAGCAGCTTGAGGGGGGGCGAGACCGGGGAGCTGTTTTTT. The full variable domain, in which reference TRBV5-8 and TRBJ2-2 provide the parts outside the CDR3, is EAGVTQSPTHLIKTRGQQATLRCSPISGHTSVYWYQQALGLGLQFLLWYDEGEERNRGNFPPRFSGRQFPNYSSELNVNALELEDSALYLCASSLRGGETGELFFGEGSRLTVL.

This chain's CDR3 is CASSRQGSSYNSPLHF. In DNA form, the CDR3 reads TGTGCCAGCAGTCGACAGGGGAGCTCCTATAATTCACCCCTCCACTTT. The chain links TRBV27 to TRBJ1-6, with TRBD1 matching 8 bases. Germline CDR1 reads MNHEY; CDR2 reads SMNVEV (reference sequence). The CDR3 consists of 16 residues. The ends lost 5 bases at V and 0 bases at J; junction bases unmatched: 3.

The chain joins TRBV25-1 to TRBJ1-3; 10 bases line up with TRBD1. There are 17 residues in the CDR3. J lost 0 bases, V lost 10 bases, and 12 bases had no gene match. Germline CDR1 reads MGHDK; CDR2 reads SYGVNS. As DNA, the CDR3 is TGTGCCACCTCCCTGGGGACAGGGGCCAACTCTGGAAACACCATATATTTT. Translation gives CATSLGTGANSGNTIYF. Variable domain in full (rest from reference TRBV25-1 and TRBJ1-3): EADIYQTPRYLVIGTGKKITLECSQTMGHDKMYWYQQDPGMELHLIHYSYGVNSTEKGDLSSESTVSRIRTEHFPLTLESARPSHTSQYLCATSLGTGANSGNTIYFGEGSWLTVV.

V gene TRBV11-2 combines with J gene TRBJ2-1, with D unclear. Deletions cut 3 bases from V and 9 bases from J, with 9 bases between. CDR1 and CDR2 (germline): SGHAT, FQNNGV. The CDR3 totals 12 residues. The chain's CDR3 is CASSFRLAEQFF. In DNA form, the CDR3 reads TGTGCCAGCAGCTTCAGGCTGGCTGAGCAGTTCTTC.

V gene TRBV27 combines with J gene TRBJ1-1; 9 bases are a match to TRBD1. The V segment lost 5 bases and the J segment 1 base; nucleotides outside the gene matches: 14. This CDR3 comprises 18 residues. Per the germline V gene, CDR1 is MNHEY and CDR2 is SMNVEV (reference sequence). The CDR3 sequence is CASSRGNRGPTKNTEAFF. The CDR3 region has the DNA TGTGCCAGCAGTAGGGGGAACAGGGGGCCCACGAAGAACACTGAAGCTTTCTTT.

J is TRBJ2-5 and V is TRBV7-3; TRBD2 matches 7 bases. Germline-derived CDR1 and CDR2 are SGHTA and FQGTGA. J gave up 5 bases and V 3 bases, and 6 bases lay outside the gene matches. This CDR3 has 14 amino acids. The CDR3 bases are TGTGCCAGCAGCTTGGGAGGGAGAGGCGAGACCCAGTACTTC. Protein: CASSLGGRGETQYF.

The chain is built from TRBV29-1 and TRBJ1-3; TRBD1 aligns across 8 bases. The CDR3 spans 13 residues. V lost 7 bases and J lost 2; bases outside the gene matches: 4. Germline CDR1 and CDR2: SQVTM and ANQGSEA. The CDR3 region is CSGMDRAGNTIYF. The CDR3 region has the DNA TGCAGCGGGATGGACAGGGCTGGAAACACCATATATTTT.

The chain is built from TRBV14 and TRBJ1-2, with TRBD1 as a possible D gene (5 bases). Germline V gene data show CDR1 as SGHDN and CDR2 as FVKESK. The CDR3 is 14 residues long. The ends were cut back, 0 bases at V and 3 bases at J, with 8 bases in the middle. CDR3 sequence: CASSQDYRYYGYTF. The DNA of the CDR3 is TGTGCCAGCAGCCAAGACTACAGGTACTATGGCTACACCTTC.

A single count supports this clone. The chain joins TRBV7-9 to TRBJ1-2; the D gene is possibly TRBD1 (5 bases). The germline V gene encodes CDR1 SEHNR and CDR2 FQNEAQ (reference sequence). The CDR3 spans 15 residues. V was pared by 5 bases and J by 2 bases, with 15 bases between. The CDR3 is CASSDLGAPNYGYTF. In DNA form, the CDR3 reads TGTGCCAGCAGCGACCTAGGGGCGCCGAACTATGGCTACACCTTC.

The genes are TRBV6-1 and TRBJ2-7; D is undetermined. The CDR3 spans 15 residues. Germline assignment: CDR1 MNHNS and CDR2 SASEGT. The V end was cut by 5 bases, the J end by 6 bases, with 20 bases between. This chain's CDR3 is CASSSAVLSLSEQYV. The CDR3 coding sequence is TGTGCCAGCAGTAGCGCAGTGTTAAGTCTTTCCGAGCAGTACGTC.